This entry features one TCR beta chain sequence. What it binds is unknown. Relative to the germline gene, one junction end is altered; a read error may explain this. This sample was included in a study of cytomegalovirus exposure and HLA in healthy donors. Using immunoSEQ multiplex PCR, the repertoire was profiled, and TCRdb retains in-frame clones only, with some absent. Here the sample spans about 160,000 clones, roughly 91% being singletons. Study-level results: Associated with cytomegalovirus, according to the listing, were around 170 TCR beta chains. According to a subsequent analysis, TCR clusters from the first cohort were inclined to appear together in the 100 to 150 validation repertoires.

Per germline, CDR1 SQVTM and CDR2 ANQGSEA. The length of the CDR3 is 12 residues. This rearrangement joins TRBV29-1 to TRBJ2-7; 8 bases line up with TRBD2. This TCR came from a man aged 18 to 29 in good health and CMV-seropositive. Source material: PBMCs. The CDR3 DNA reads TGCAGCGTTGAATTCTCGAGCGGGAGAAGGCACTTC. Translating gives CSVEFSSGRRHF.